The entry below describes one T cell receptor (beta chain). Its antigen is undetermined. These data belong to a study of Ad26.COV2.S vaccination and SARS-CoV-2 variants. General observations from the study: Participants given vaccine showed non-spike TCR breadth similar to that of placebo recipients.

The CDR3 covers 16 residues. Germline V gives CDR1 SGHRS, CDR2 YFSETQ. The junction had 10 bases not matched to a gene; V was cut back by 2 bases and J by 5 bases. Assay: immunoSEQ multiplex PCR; the TCRdb copy retains only in-frame clones and omits some. The sample records about 350,000 clones, approximately 90% being singletons. The chain couples TRBV5-1 to TRBJ2-7; the match to TRBD1 covers 10 bases. The sample consisted of peripheral blood, taken after recovery from COVID-19. This sequence originates from a human donor who had recovered from COVID-19. CDR3 sequence (DNA): TGCGCCAGCAGCTTACCGGGACAGGGGAGGTCAGACGAGCAGTACTTC. Its protein product is CASSLPGQGRSDEQYF. The full variable domain, completed using reference TRBV5-1 and TRBJ2-7, is KAGVTQTPRYLIKTRGQQVTLSCSPISGHRSVSWYQQTPGQGLQFLFEYFSETQRNKGNFPGRFSGRQFSNSRSEMNVSTLELGDSALYLCASSLPGQGRSDEQYFGPGTRLTVT.